This T cell receptor (beta chain) came from a study of cytomegalovirus exposure and HLA in healthy donors. About the study: Previous work identified 95 million to 140 million unique TCR beta sequences from about 200 million T cells. A preliminary data release comprised tens of millions of unique TCRs obtained from HLA-typed donors. Regarding the study as a whole: Specificity for CMV antigens was confirmed in vitro for three of the CMV-associated chains.

Notes on this clone: Its antigen is undetermined.

The PCR ran on 60 Vbeta and 13 Jbeta primers. Profiling relied on immunoSEQ multiplex PCR, and the TCRdb table lists in-frame clones only, not all of them. This table holds about 93,000 clones, roughly 72% found once. CDR3 size: 14 residues. Germline V lookup: CDR1 KGHSH, CDR2 LQKENI. The V and J ends lost 6 bases and 5 bases respectively, with 14 bases between them. The sample was PBMCs. V is TRBV18 and J is TRBJ1-5; maybe TRBD1 (6 bases). This sequence was found in a man aged 30 to 45 in good health and CMV-seronegative. CDR3 DNA sequence: TGTGCCAGCTCGCGAATACAGGGTGATCAGCCCCAGCATTTT. Encoded protein: CASSRIQGDQPQHF.